The entry below gives a single T cell receptor beta chain sequence along with its context. V was trimmed by 5 bases and J by 3 bases, leaving 14 bases between them. The CDR3 totals 14 residues. The V gene's germline CDR1 is DFQATT and CDR2 SNEGSKA (reference sequence). This entry is derived from a study of T-cell memory formation after mild COVID-19. TCRdb reprocessed the 5' RACE reads via MiXCR and lists one record per CDR3 protein. The sample consists of 300,000 to 400,000 distinct CDR3 sequences, around a sixth of them appearing once. The receptor's source is a man between 18 and 29 years old who had mild COVID-19 (a few samples of this study predate the infection). Cell type and time point are not known. The sequenced sample consisted of PBMCs or a T cell subset sorted from them (not recorded which). J is TRBJ2-1 and V is TRBV20-1, with D possibly called TRBD1 or TRBD2 (6 bases each). The DNA of the CDR3 is TGCAGTGCTCCCCGAGGGGGGTTCTACAATGAGCAGTTCTTC. Translated, it gives CSAPRGGFYNEQFF.